These 2 T cell receptor beta chains share one sample of origin, sequenced in a study of T-cell memory formation after mild COVID-19. TCRdb re-analysed the 5' RACE reads in MiXCR, keeping a single row per CDR3 protein. Of hundreds of thousands of distinct CDR3 sequences in the sample, roughly 20% are singletons; the top ten hold approximately 12%. Sequencing was performed on PBMCs or a T cell subset sorted from them (not recorded which). The receptors were gathered from an adult woman who had mild COVID-19 (a few samples of this study predate the infection). Cell type and time point are not known.

This clonotype was seen a handful of times. The chain uses TRBV27 and TRBJ1-1; no clear D gene. V dropped 2 bases and J dropped 1 base, with 11 bases sitting between them. Germline CDR1 is MNHEY and CDR2 is SMNVEV (reference sequence). This CDR3 has 15 residues. Written as DNA, the CDR3 is TGTGCCAGCAGTTTAGCAATTGACGGGAACACTGAAGCTTTCTTT. Amino acids: CASSLAIDGNTEAFF.

This clonotype was recorded a few times. The rearrangement joins TRBV10-3 to TRBJ2-3; D ambiguous. The CDR3 covers 12 residues. Trimming removed 3 bases at V and 6 bases at J, with 7 bases between. CDR1 is ENHRY and CDR2 is SYGVKD in the germline V gene. Here the CDR3 DNA reads TGTGCCATCAGTGACGGGCGGGATACGCAGTATTTT. It codes for CAISDGRDTQYF.